This T cell receptor (beta chain) comes out of a study of blood T cells in healthy people across ages. The CDR3 totals 15 residues. From germline, CDR1 is LGHNA and CDR2 YSLEER. V was cut by 0 bases and J by 4 bases, with 12 bases left in between. Through a sample-barcoded 5' primer and a J-beta primer mix, a second PCR was run for roughly 6 to 11 cycles. TCRdb re-derived calls from the 5' RACE reads in MiXCR, one entry per CDR3 protein. The data show about 800,000 distinct CDR3 sequences, around 25% seen once. A further study also used this sample, focusing on T cells of mothers and their children.

The sequencing input was blood. V is TRBV4-3 and J is TRBJ2-5, with D unclear. This TCR came from a boy aged 5 to 17 in good health. This CDR3 is CASSQDPVLGETQYF. The CDR3 bases are TGCGCCAGCAGCCAAGATCCTGTGTTGGGAGAGACCCAGTACTTC.